The rows below give T cell receptor beta chains drawn from one sample of a study of cytomegalovirus exposure and HLA in healthy donors. The repertoire was sequenced with immunoSEQ multiplex PCR; TCRdb's copy has only in-frame clones and lacks some. This table has 64,000 or so clones, around 86% appearing once. Sequences were obtained from PBMCs. All receptors come from a female donor in good health and CMV-seronegative. Each CDR3 is given with its conserved first and last residue. A D gene is named only where the DNA matches it firmly. Some rows have no size entry. The others give once, few or many, or a class for an expanded clone.

v_gene,abundance,d_gene,j_gene,CDR3nt,CDR3aa
TRBV9,few,TRBD2,TRBJ2-3,TGTGCCAGCAGTGTCGGACTAGCGGGGGGGCGGGGCACAGATACGCAGTATTTT,CASSVGLAGGRGTDTQYF
TRBV4-2,-,TRBD2,TRBJ2-7,TGTGCCAGCAGCCAGGAGCGGGAGGCCCCCCACGAGCAGTACTTC,CASSQEREAPHEQYF
TRBV27,-,TRBD1,TRBJ2-1,TGTGCCAGCAGGACAGGGGTGGGTGAGCAGTTCTTC,CASRTGVGEQFF
TRBV10-3,few,TRBD1,TRBJ2-5,TGTGCCACTAAGGGACAGCCCCAAGAGACCCAGTACTTC,CATKGQPQETQYF
TRBV27,once,TRBD2,TRBJ2-1,TGTGCCAGCAGTAGCGGGACTAGCGGGAGCAATGAGCAGTTCTTC,CASSSGTSGSNEQFF
TRBV5-1,-,TRBD2,TRBJ2-3,TGCGCCAGCAGCTTGTCTAGCGGGGGCGCAGATACGCAGTATTTT,CASSLSSGGADTQYF
TRBV14,-,TRBD2,TRBJ2-2,TGTGCCAGCAGCCCCCTAGCGGCTCGTTCCCCCGGGGAGCTGTTTTTT,CASSPLAARSPGELFF
TRBV2,-,-,TRBJ2-3,TGTGCCAGCAGAGCCGAGGGAGATACGCAGTATTTT,CASRAEGDTQYF
TRBV7-2,-,-,TRBJ1-5,TGTGCCAGCAGCCTATTAGGAGCGGACGGCGGTAGCAATCAGCCCCAGCATTTT,CASSLLGADGGSNQPQHF
TRBV2,-,TRBD1,TRBJ1-1,TGTGCCACTGACAGGGTGAACACTGAAGCTTTCTTT,CATDRVNTEAFF